The source of this T cell receptor (beta chain) is a study of cytomegalovirus exposure and HLA in healthy donors (dated by TCRdb to 2015 to 2018). For context, the study as a whole: According to an earlier analysis of several hundred of the donors, roughly 180 million T cells yielded roughly 110 million unique TCR beta sequences and about 300 Gb of sequence data. An early release that covered fewer than 750 HLA-typed donors contained around 300 gigabases of sequencing data and some 87 million unique TCR sequences. The genetic ancestry cluster associated with self-reported Caucasian donors included around 76% of the 398 genotyped donors. The aim of the study was to test whether cataloging public T cell receptors could identify signatures of past pathogen exposure. Using immunosequencing, the study profiled T cell repertoires from about 650 subjects and related those repertoires to cytomegalovirus serostatus. Besides the first cohort of around 700 subjects, a separate validation cohort made up of 120 different subjects was used. To predict cytomegalovirus infection status, the study combined high-throughput TCR immunosequencing, statistical association of individual TCRs with disease status, and machine learning. In a later analysis, previously published TCR beta repertoires from about 640 donors were re-analyzed and high-resolution HLA genotyping was added so that TCR occurrence patterns could be studied. Rather than using new phenotypic data, the later analysis identified candidate immune exposures from TCR beta sequences and from how often those sequences occurred across donors. An earlier analysis of approximately 640 of the donors applied high-throughput TCR beta sequencing to assess whether each TCR beta V gene segment acted as functional or pseudogenic. Donor age, sex, ethnicity and CMV serostatus were compiled alongside the repertoire data. Genome-wide SNP genotypes for about 65% of the 666 donors were used in a later genetic analysis, which treated that subset as a discovery cohort. All discovery cohort repertoires had been generated using a single sequencing platform. Class I and class II HLA loci were covered by the typing at four-digit resolution. The number of typed donors differed by locus: 629-630 for A, B, C, DRB1 and DQB1; some 500 for DQA1; 600 to 610 for DPA1; and 400 to 480 for DPB1. Several DR-DQ haplotypes were treated as single units for association and clustering because of strong linkage in the cohort. On average, roughly 250,000 unique TCR beta nucleotide sequences were sequenced per donor among about 400 genotyped donors of the cohort, with 15% to 20% of those sequences being non-productive. What the study reported, not specific to this receptor: A group of highly shared sequence variants was considered likely to be a technical artifact of the sequencing pipeline. The classifier was reported to diagnose cytomegalovirus status with high specificity and sensitivity in both the original cohort and the validation cohort. Most TCR sequences were observed very rarely across donors, whereas some public TCRs were present in many individuals. Compared with the roughly 720-donor mean, donors in an Asian-associated ancestry cluster had fewer N-insertions in productive TCRs, according to a later genetic analysis. An association between a missense DCLRE1C variant and V-gene and J-gene trimming of TCR beta chains was found in a later genetic analysis and replicated in an independent cohort. A total of about 180 TCR beta chains were listed by the study as associated with cytomegalovirus. Only TCR beta chains were sequenced in this cohort, and the absence of alpha or paired-chain data limited detectable features. A few of the identified cytomegalovirus-associated TCR beta chains were confirmed in vitro to be specific for cytomegalovirus antigens. Most CMV-associated TCR beta chains appeared to be HLA-restricted in a later analysis, and the HLA associations seemed to be driven largely by CMV exposure. Because some donors lacked HLA typing at each locus, the association tests relied only on the typed subset. Because counts were too low, roughly 17 rarely observed V segments, including chromosome 9 orphons, were left out of the earlier analysis of a few hundred of the donors. In a later analysis, HLA-associated TCR beta chains showed more clonal expansion and lower generation probabilities than non-associated chains that were equally common. It was suggested by the authors that the approach could potentially be generalized to other disease states and immunological phenotypes. The only immune exposure information available for the cohort was CMV serostatus. In a later analysis, the rate of TCR association differed among HLA loci, with DRB1 alleles having the most associated TCRs and HLA-C alleles having the fewest. The 87-base-pair reads could not distinguish some IMGT-functional V segments, including TRBV6-2 and TRBV6-3, so those segments were excluded. A later analysis reported that several top co-occurrence clusters appeared linked to parvovirus B19, influenza, CMV and Epstein-Barr virus. A further reported finding was that TCR beta sequences accurately predicted the HLA-A and HLA-B alleles for most subjects in the first cohort. The presence/absence analyses assumed that sequencing depth was roughly uniform across donors, and that assumption may not be true. Correlated functional status among segregating V segments might reflect linkage disequilibrium, but an unknown experimental factor could not be ruled out. Broadly in line with IMGT annotations, most TCR beta V segments showed up in productive rearrangements about 87% or about 30% of the time in an earlier analysis of roughly 590 of the donors. When HLA alleles, especially DR and DQ, strongly co-occurred, TCR associations were difficult to assign to individual alleles. A later analysis associated 16,951 TCR beta sequences with specific HLA alleles at a false discovery rate of 0.05.

Libraries were made using the immunoSEQ multiplex PCR assay. The multiplex PCR relied on a mix of 60 forward primers for TCR Vbeta segments and 13 reverse primers for TCR Jbeta segments. The CDR3 region of rearranged TCR beta genes was amplified from genomic DNA by a multiplex PCR assay. Amplified TCR beta libraries were sequenced as 87-base-pair reads on the Illumina HiSeq System. Turning to the authors' computational methods: A later analysis counted about 76 million unique TCR beta chains across the 666 repertoires, and 9 million to 14 million of these chains were shared by at least two donors. Raw reads were error-corrected and collapsed into unique sequences with a nearest-neighbor algorithm that merged closely related sequences to remove PCR and sequencing errors. CDR3 sequences were aligned to IMGT reference sequences to assign V, D and J gene segments. For a sequence to be retained, a match of at least six nucleotides to both a V gene segment and a J gene segment was required. A rearrangement counted as productive if the CDR3 had no stop codons and remained in frame with V and J, and every other rearrangement counted as non-productive. Following IMGT convention, CDR3 was defined as the stretch from the second conserved V-encoded cysteine to the conserved J-encoded phenylalanine. Sequences without an unambiguous match to a single V gene segment were excluded from the earlier analysis of 587 of the donors. An earlier analysis of a few hundred of the donors classified V segments as functional when productive rearrangements were above 56.7% and as segregating when the standard deviation between donors was above 5%. To diagnose cytomegalovirus status from the catalog of TCR beta chain sequences, a statistical classification framework was built. In a later analysis, TCR nucleotide sequences were compared against IMGT/GENE-DB human TR gene sequences so that V and J genes could be assigned. A later analysis assigned CDR3 sequences and most-parsimonious VDJ recombination scenarios with the TCRdist pipeline. A later analysis defined each TCR beta chain by its CDR3 amino acid sequence plus V-gene family, and excluded reads lacking a unique V-gene family. A later analysis removed 592 highly shared, low-generation-probability nucleotide sequences to deal with suspected cross-contamination and a sequencing artifact. In a later analysis, a clonal expansion index for each public chain was calculated from normalized within-repertoire ranks of inferred template counts. Generation probabilities in a later analysis came from a VDJ recombination model fitted to out-of-frame rearrangements, and those results were checked against IGoR. A later analysis scored TCR-TCR, TCR-HLA and TCR-CMV co-occurrence with hypergeometric tests, applying a repertoire-size bias correction to TCR pairs. To estimate false discovery rates, a later analysis permuted the HLA or CMV assignments 20 times. In a later analysis, co-occurring TCRs were grouped using DBSCAN, with TCRdist sequence similarity added in when clustering inside HLA-allele-positive subsets. For co-occurrence clustering, repertoires with fewer than 30,000 or more than 120,000 public chains were excluded, along with four to six repertoires with anomalous nucleotide sharing. The clones in this table, taken by TCRdb from immuneACCESS, are in-frame only. Not every clone is retained; where verified, under half of the shortfall comes from an unresolved V gene, and the cause of the rest is unknown. That table is the source of V, J and clone size, and D and trimming were worked out from the DNA. The sample table shows 150,000 to 200,000 clones, and around 78% are seen once. Together, the top ten hold about 1.6% of the sample.

A word on this clone: Its antigen remains undetermined. Base qualities were left out, and no much larger clone turns up one base away.

The cohort was made up of roughly 670 healthy bone marrow donors. Cohort members were all nominally healthy when sampled, although unrecorded immune exposures were likely present. The donor tested CMV seronegative, placing the donor among the 300 to 400 seronegative members of the cohort. A peripheral blood sample was collected from each donor, and TCR beta sequencing was performed on peripheral blood mononuclear cells. Genomic DNA extraction from the blood cell samples was performed with the Qiagen DNeasy Blood Extraction Kit. Here V drops 7 bases and J drops 6 bases, and the junction holds 5 bases not matched to any gene. The CDR3 holds 15 amino acids from the cysteine to the phenylalanine. Only the CDR3 DNA stays, 45 bases, in frame from base 1. The CDR1 and CDR2 encoded by the germline V gene are WSHSY and SAAADI.

The chain links TRBV10-2 with TRBJ2-2; 13 nucleotides in the junction match TRBD2. What was sequenced was PBMCs. This TCR came from a man in his forties in good health and CMV-seronegative. The CDR3 protein sequence reads: CASTGLAGVSGELFF. The DNA sequence reads TGCGCCAGCACCGGACTAGCGGGAGTATCCGGGGAGCTGTTTTTT.